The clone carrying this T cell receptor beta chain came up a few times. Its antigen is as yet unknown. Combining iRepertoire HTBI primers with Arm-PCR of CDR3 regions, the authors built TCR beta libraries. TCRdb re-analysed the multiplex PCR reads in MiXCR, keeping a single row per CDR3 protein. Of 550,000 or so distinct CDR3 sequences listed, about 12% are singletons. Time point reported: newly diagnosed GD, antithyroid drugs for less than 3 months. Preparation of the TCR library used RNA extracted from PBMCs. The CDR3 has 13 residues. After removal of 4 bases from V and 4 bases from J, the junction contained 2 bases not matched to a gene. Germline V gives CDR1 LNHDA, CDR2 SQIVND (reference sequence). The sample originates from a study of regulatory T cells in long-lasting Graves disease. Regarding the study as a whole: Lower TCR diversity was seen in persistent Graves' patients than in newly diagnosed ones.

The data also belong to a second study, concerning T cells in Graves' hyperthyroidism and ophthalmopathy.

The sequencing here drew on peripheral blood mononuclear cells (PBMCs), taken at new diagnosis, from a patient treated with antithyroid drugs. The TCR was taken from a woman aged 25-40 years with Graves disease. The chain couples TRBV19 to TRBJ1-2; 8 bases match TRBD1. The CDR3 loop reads CASSTGQGYGYTF. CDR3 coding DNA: TGTGCCAGTAGTACTGGACAGGGCTATGGCTACACCTTC.